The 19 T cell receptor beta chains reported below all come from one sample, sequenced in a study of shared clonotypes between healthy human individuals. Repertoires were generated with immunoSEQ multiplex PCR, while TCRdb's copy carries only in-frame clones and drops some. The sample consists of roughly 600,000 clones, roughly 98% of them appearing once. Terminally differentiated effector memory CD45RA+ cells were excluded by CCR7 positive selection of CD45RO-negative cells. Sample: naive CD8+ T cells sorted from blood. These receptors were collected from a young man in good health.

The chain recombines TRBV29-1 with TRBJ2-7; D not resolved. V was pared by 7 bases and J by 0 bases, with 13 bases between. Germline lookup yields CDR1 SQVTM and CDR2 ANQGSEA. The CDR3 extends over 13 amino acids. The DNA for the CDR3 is TGCAGCGCCCGTCTAAGGAACTCCTACGAGCAGTACTTC. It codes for CSARLRNSYEQYF.

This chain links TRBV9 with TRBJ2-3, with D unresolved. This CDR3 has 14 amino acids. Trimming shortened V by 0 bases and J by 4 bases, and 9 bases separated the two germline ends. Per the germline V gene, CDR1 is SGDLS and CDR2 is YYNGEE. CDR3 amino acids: CASSVELASDTQYF. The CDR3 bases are TGTGCCAGCAGCGTAGAATTGGCGTCAGATACGCAGTATTTT. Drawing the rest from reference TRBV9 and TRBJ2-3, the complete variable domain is DSGVTQTPKHLITATGQRVTLRCSPRSGDLSVYWYQQSLDQGLQFLIQYYNGEERAKGNILERFSAQQFPDLHSELNLSSLELGDSALYFCASSVELASDTQYFGPGTRLTVL.

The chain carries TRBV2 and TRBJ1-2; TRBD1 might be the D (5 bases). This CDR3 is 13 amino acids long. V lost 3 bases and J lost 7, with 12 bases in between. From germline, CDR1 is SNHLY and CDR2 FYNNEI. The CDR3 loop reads CASSDLFDSGYTF. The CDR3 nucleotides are TGTGCCAGCAGTGACCTCTTCGACAGTGGCTACACCTTC. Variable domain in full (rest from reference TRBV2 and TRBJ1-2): EPEVTQTPSHQVTQMGQEVILRCVPISNHLYFYWYRQILGQKVEFLVSFYNNEISEKSEIFDDQFSVERPDGSNFTLKIRSTKLEDSAMYFCASSDLFDSGYTFGSGTRLTVV.

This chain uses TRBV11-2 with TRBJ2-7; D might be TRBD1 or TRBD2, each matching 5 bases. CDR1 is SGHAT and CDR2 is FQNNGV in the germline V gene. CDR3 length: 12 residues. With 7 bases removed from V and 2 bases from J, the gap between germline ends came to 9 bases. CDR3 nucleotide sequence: TGTGCCAGCACCGGGGCCCCCTACGAGCAGTACTTC. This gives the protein CASTGAPYEQYF.

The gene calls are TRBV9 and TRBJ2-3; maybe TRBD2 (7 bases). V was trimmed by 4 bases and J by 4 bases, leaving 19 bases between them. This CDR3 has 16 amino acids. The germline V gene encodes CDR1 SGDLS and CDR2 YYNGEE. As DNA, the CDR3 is TGTGCCAGCAGCCAGTTTGGGGGCGGGAGCGCAGATACGCAGTATTTT. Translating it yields CASSQFGGGSADTQYF.

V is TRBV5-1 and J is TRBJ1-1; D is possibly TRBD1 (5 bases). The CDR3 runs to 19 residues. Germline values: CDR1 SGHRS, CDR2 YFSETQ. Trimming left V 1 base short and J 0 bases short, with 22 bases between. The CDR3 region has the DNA TGCGCCAGCAGCTTGAGAGGGACCTTAGAGGGAAGCATGAACACTGAAGCTTTCTTT. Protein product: CASSLRGTLEGSMNTEAFF.

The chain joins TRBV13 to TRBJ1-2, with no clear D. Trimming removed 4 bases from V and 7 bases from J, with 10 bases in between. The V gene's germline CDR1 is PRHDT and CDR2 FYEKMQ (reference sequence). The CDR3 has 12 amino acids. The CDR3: CASSSPGSGYTF. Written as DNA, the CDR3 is TGTGCCAGCAGCTCCCCCGGGAGTGGCTACACCTTC. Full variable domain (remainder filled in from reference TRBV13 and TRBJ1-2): AAGVIQSPRHLIKEKRETATLKCYPIPRHDTVYWYQQGPGQDPQFLISFYEKMQSDKGSIPDRFSAQQFSDYHSELNMSSLELGDSALYFCASSSPGSGYTFGSGTRLTVV.

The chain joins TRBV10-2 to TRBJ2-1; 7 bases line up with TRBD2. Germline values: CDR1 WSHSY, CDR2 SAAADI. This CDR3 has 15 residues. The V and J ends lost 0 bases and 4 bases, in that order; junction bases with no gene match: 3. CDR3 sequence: CASSESSGPYNEQFF. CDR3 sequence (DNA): TGCGCCAGCAGTGAGTCTAGCGGGCCGTACAATGAGCAGTTCTTC.

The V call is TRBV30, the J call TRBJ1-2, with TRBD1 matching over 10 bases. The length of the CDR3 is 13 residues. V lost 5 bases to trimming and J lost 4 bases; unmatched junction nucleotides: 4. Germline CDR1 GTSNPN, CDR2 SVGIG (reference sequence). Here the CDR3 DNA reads TGTGCCTGGGAGGGACAGGGGATCTATGGCTACACCTTC. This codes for CAWEGQGIYGYTF.

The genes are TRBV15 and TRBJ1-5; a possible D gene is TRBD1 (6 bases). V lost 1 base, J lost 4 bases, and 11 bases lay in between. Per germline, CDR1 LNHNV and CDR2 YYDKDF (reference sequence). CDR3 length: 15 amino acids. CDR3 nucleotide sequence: TGTGCCACCAGCAGAGGGGGGGGCGGGAATCAGCCCCAGCATTTT. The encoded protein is CATSRGGGGNQPQHF.

The CDR3 protein is CASSPRTSGTGELFF. DNA for the CDR3: TGTGCCAGCAGCCCCCGGACTAGCGGCACCGGGGAGCTGTTTTTT. The rearrangement uses TRBV9 and TRBJ2-2, with 10 nucleotides matching TRBD2. Germline V gives CDR1 SGDLS, CDR2 YYNGEE. There are 15 residues in the CDR3. Germline trimming cut 4 bases from V and 4 bases from J; bases unmatched to any gene: 4.

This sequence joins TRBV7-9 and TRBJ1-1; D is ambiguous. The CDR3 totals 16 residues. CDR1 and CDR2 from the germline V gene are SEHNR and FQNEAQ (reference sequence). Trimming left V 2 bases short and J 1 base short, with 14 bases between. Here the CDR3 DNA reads TGTGCCAGCAGCTTACCTTTCGACCGGGAGAACACTGAAGCTTTCTTT. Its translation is CASSLPFDRENTEAFF.

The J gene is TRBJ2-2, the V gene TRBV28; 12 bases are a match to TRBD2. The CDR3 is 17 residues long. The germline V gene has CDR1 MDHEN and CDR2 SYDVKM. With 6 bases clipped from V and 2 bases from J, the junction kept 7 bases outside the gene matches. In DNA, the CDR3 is TGTGCCAGCAGCAAGTGGGGACTAGCGGGCAACACCGGGGAGCTGTTTTTT. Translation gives CASSKWGLAGNTGELFF.

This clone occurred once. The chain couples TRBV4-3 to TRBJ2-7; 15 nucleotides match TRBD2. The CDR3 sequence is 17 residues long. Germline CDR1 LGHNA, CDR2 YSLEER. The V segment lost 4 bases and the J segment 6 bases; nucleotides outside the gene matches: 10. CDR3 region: CASSRYRTSGRGGEQYF. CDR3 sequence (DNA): TGCGCCAGCAGCCGGTATAGGACTAGCGGGAGGGGCGGCGAGCAGTACTTC.

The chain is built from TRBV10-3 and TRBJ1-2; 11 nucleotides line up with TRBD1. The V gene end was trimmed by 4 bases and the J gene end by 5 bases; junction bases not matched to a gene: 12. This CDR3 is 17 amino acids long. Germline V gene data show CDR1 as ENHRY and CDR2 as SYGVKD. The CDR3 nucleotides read TGTGCCATCAGTGGGGGACAGGGGGACGCAGCACTTTATGGCTACACCTTC. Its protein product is CAISGGQGDAALYGYTF.

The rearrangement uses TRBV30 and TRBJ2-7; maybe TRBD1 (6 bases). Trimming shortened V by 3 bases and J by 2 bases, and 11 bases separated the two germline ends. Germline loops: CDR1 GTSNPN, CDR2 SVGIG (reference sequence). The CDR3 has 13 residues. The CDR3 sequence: CAWSRTETYEQYF. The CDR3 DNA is TGTGCCTGGAGCCGGACAGAGACCTACGAGCAGTACTTC.

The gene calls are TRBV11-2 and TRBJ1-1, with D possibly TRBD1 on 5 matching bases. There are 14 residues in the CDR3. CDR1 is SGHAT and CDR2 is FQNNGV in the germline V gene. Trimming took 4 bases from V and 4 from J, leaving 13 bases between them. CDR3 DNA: TGTGCCAGCAGCTCCTCGGGGGGGGGCACTGAAGCTTTCTTT. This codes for CASSSSGGGTEAFF.

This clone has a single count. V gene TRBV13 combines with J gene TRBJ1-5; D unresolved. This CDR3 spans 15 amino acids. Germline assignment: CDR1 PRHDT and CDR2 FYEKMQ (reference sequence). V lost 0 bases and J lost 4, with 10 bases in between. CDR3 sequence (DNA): TGTGCCAGCAGCTTAGGACGTCTTTATAATCAGCCCCAGCATTTT. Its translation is CASSLGRLYNQPQHF. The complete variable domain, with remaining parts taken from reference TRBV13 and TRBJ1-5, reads AAGVIQSPRHLIKEKRETATLKCYPIPRHDTVYWYQQGPGQDPQFLISFYEKMQSDKGSIPDRFSAQQFSDYHSELNMSSLELGDSALYFCASSLGRLYNQPQHFGDGTRLSIL.

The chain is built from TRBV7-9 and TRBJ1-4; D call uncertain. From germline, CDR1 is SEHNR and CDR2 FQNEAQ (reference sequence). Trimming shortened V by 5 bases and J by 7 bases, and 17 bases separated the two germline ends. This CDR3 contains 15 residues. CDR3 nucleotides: TGTGCCAGCAGCCCGAGCGTAAGGGAGGGTGAAAAACTGTTTTTT. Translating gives CASSPSVREGEKLFF.